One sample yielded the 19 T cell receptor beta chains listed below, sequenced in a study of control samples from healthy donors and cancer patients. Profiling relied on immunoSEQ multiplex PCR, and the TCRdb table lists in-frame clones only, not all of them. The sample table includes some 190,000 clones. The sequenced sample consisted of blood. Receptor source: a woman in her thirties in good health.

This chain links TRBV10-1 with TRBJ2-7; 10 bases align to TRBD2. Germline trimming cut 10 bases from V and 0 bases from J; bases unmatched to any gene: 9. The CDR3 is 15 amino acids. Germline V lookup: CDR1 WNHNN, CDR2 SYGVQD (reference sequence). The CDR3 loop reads CAIPGGTSVSYEQYF. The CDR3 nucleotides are TGCGCCATCCCCGGGGGGACTAGCGTCTCCTACGAGCAGTACTTC.

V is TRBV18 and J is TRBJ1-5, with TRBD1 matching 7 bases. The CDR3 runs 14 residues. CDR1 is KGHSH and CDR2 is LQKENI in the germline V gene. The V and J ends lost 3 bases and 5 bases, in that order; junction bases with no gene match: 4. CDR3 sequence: CASSPLTGDQPQHF. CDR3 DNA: TGTGCCAGCTCACCGCTTACAGGGGATCAGCCCCAGCATTTT.

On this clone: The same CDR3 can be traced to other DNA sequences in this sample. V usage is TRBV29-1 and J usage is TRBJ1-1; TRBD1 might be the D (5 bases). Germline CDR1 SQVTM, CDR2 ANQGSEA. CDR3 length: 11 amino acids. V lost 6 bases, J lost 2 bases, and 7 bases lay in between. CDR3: CSVDRNTEAFF. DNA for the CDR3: TGCAGCGTCGACAGAAACACTGAAGCTTTCTTT.

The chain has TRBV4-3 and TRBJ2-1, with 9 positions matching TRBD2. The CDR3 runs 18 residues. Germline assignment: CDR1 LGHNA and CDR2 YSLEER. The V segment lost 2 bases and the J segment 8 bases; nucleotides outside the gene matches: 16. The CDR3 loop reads CASSQSRAGGHFSHEQFF. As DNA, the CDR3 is TGCGCCAGCAGCCAATCGAGAGCGGGGGGCCACTTTTCACATGAGCAGTTCTTC.

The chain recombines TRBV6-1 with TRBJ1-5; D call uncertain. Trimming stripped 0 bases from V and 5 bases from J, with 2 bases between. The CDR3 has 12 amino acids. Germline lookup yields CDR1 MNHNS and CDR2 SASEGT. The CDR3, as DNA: TGTGCCAGCAGTGAAGCGCATCAGCCCCAGCATTTT. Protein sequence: CASSEAHQPQHF.

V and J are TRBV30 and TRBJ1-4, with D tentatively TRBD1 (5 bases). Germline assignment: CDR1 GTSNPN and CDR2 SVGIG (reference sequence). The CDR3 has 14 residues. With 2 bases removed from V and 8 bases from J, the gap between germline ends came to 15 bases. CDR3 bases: TGTGCCTGGAGTTCCCAGGGAGGACGCGAAAAACTGTTTTTT. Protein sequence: CAWSSQGGREKLFF. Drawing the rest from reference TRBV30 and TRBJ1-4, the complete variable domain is SQTIHQWPATLVQPVGSPLSLECTVEGTSNPNLYWYRQAAGRGLQLLFYSVGIGQISSEVPQNLSASRPQDRQFILSSKKLLLSDSGFYLCAWSSQGGREKLFFGSGTQLSVL.

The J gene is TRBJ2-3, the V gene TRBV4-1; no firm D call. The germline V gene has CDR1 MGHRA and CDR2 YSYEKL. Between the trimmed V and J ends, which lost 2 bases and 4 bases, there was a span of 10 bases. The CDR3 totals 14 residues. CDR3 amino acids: CASSQLVLADTQYF. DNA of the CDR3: TGCGCCAGCAGCCAATTGGTCTTAGCAGATACGCAGTATTTT.

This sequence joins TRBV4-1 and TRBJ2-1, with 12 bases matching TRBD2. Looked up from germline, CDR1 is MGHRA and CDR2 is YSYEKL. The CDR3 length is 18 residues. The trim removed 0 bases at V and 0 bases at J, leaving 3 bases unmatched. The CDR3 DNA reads TGCGCCAGCAGCCAAGACTGGGGACTAGCGGGCTCCTACAATGAGCAGTTCTTC. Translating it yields CASSQDWGLAGSYNEQFF.

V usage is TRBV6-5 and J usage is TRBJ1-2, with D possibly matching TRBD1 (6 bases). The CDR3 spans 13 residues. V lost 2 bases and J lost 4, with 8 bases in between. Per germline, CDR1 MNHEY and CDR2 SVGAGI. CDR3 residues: CASSYEGVYGYTF. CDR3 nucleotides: TGTGCCAGCAGTTACGAGGGGGTCTATGGCTACACCTTC.

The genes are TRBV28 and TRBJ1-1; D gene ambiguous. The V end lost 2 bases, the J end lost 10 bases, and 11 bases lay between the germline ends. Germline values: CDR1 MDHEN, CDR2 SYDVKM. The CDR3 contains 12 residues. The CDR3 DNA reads TGTGCCAGCAGTTTAACTACATCCGGAGCTTTCTTT. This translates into CASSLTTSGAFF. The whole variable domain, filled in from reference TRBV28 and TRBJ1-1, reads DVKVTQSSRYLVKRTGEKVFLECVQDMDHENMFWYRQDPGLGLRLIYFSYDVKMKEKGDIPEGYSVSREKKERFSLILESASTNQTSMYLCASSLTTSGAFFGQGTRLTVV.

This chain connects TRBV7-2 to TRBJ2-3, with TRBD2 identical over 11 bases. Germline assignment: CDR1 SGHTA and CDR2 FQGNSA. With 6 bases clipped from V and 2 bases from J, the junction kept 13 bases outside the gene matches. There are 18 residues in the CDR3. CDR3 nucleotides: TGTGCCAGCAGTACCCGTAGCGGGGGGGTTGCCCCCACAGATACGCAGTATTTT. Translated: CASSTRSGGVAPTDTQYF.

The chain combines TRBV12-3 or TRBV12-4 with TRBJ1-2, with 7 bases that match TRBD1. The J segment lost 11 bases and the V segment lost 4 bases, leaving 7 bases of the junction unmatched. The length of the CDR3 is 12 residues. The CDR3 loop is CASSSDRLGYTF. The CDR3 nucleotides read TGTGCCAGCAGTTCGGACAGGTTGGGATACACCTTC.

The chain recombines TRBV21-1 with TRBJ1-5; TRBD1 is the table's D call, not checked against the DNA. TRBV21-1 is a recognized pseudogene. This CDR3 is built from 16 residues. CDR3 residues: CASSTPQGLSNQPQHF. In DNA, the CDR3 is TGTGCCAGCAGCACCCCTCAGGGTCTAAGCAATCAGCCCCAGCATTTT.

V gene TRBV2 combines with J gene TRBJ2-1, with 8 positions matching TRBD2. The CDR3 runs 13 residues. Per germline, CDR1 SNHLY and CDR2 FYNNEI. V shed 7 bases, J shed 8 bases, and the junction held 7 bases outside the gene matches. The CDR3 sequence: CASTPGGPDEQFF. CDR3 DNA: TGTGCCAGCACGCCGGGGGGGCCGGATGAGCAGTTCTTC.

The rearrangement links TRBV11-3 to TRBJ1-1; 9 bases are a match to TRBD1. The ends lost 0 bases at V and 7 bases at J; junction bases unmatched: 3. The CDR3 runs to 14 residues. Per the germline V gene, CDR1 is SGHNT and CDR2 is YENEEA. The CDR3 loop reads CASSLDTGGSEAFF. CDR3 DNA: TGTGCCAGCAGCTTAGACACAGGGGGCAGTGAAGCTTTCTTT.

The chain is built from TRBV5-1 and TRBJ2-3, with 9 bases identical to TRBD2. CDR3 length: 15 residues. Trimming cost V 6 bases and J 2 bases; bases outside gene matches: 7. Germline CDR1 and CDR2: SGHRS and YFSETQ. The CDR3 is CASKRSSGATDTQYF. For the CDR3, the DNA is TGCGCCAGCAAAAGGTCTAGCGGGGCCACAGATACGCAGTATTTT.

The CDR3 DNA reads as TGTGCCAGCAGCTTAGGCCCCGCAGGGACCTTAGATACGCAGTATTTT. It specifies CASSLGPAGTLDTQYF. V and J are TRBV5-6 and TRBJ2-3; TRBD1 or TRBD2 may be the D gene (5 bases each). The CDR3 is made up of 16 amino acids. CDR1 and CDR2 (germline): SGHDT, YYEEEE. Trimming removed 2 bases at V and 5 bases at J, with 18 bases between.

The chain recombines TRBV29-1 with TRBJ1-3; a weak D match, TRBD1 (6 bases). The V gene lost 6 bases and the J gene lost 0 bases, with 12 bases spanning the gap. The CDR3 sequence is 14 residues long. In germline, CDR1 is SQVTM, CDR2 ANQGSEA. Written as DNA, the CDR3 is TGCAGCGTGGCACAGGGTAGCTCTGGAAACACCATATATTTT. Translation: CSVAQGSSGNTIYF.

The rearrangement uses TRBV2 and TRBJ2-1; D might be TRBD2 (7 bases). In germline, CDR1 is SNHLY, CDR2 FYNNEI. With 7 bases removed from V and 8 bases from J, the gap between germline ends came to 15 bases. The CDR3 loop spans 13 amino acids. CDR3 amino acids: CASKTEGGDEQFF. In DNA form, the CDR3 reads TGTGCCAGCAAAACTGAGGGGGGGGATGAGCAGTTCTTC.